This TCR beta chain was identified during a study of blood T cell repertoires in COVID-19. Study background: The United States, Italy and Spain were the sources of the acute and convalescent COVID-19 samples. From T cells, B-cell-depleted T cells, or PBMCs came the material, which was cDNA or gDNA.

Authors' methods: Amplified reference gene primers provided the basis for estimating nucleated cell counts. Measured with immunoSEQ multiplex PCR; TCRdb has only the in-frame clones, and not every one. V and J calls and clone size are given by that table; D and trimming were obtained from the DNA. The table includes 240,000 or so clones, about four fifths detected once. The receptor was derived from a woman under 30 with acute or convalescent COVID-19. The sequencing sample was made of peripheral blood.

The CDR3 loop is CASSLGHTGELFF. Written as DNA, the CDR3 is TGTGCCAGCAGTTTAGGGCACACCGGGGAGCTGTTTTTT. The chain employs TRBV28 and TRBJ2-2; D unresolved. From germline, CDR1 is MDHEN and CDR2 SYDVKM. V lost 2 bases, J lost 3 bases, and 4 bases lay in between. This CDR3 has 13 residues.